These 32 T cell receptor beta chains originate from one sample sequenced in a study of blood T cell repertoires in COVID-19. The assay was immunoSEQ multiplex PCR, and TCRdb's table has in-frame clones only and misses some. The repertoire holds hundreds of thousands of clones, with roughly 89% as singletons. The sequenced sample consisted of PBMCs or T cells enriched from blood (not recorded which). The receptors come from a woman between 40 and 50 years old who had recovered from COVID-19.

This clone was seen just once. This chain uses TRBV3-1 (or the pseudogene TRBV3-2) with TRBJ2-3, with TRBD1 identical over 7 bases. J was trimmed by 2 bases and V by 6 bases; bases with no gene match: 8. The CDR3 is 15 residues long. Germline CDR1 reads LGHDT; CDR2 reads YNNKEL (reference sequence). This CDR3 reads CASRFGTASTDTQYF. CDR3 in DNA: TGTGCCAGCAGGTTCGGGACAGCCTCCACAGATACGCAGTATTTT.

The CDR3 DNA reads TGCAGTGCTAGTAGAGGCAGGGGCACGCAAGAGACCCAGTACTTC. It translates to CSASRGRGTQETQYF. V gene TRBV20-1 combines with J gene TRBJ2-5; D may be TRBD1 (6 bases). Germline CDR1 is DFQATT and CDR2 is SNEGSKA (reference sequence). The ends were cut back, 3 bases at V and 2 bases at J, with 16 bases in the middle. CDR3 length: 15 amino acids.

The rearrangement links TRBV7-3 to TRBJ2-2, with 11 bases fitting TRBD2. Germline V CDR1 and CDR2: SGHTA, FQGTGA. The CDR3 runs to 16 residues. The V and J ends lost 4 bases and 4 bases, in that order; junction bases with no gene match: 5. The CDR3 nucleotides read TGTGCCAGCAGCTCTGGACTAGCGGGCCCCACCGGGGAGCTGTTTTTT. Its protein product is CASSSGLAGPTGELFF.

This sequence joins TRBV18 and TRBJ1-5; TRBD1 matches at 8 bases. The CDR3 spans 13 residues. Germline V gene lookup returns CDR1 KGHSH and CDR2 LQKENI. V lost 3 bases, J lost 7 bases, and 2 bases stayed unmatched. CDR3 sequence (DNA): TGTGCCAGCTCACCGGACAGGGAACAGCCCCAGCATTTT. This encodes CASSPDREQPQHF.

In its sample, this clone was seen a few times. The chain links TRBV12-3 or TRBV12-4 to TRBJ1-1; D is ambiguous. This CDR3 region has 13 residues. The V end was cut by 6 bases, the J end by 0 bases, with 8 bases between. The CDR3 bases are TGTGCCAGCAGCCGGGGAGTGAACACTGAAGCTTTCTTT. Encoded protein: CASSRGVNTEAFF.

This clone was recorded only once. This chain joins TRBV5-4 and TRBJ1-1; 9 positions agree with TRBD1. Germline loops: CDR1 SGHNT, CDR2 YYREEE (reference sequence). V lost 3 bases to trimming and J lost 0 bases; unmatched junction nucleotides: 6. This CDR3 contains 16 residues. The CDR3 is CASSYTGGGMNTEAFF. CDR3 DNA: TGTGCCAGCAGCTACACAGGGGGCGGCATGAACACTGAAGCTTTCTTT.

The genes are TRBV6-5 and TRBJ2-7; TRBD2 matches at 9 bases. V trimming: 7 bases; J trimming: 6 bases; junction bases outside the gene matches: 13. This CDR3 comprises 15 residues. Germline loops: CDR1 MNHEY, CDR2 SVGAGI. CDR3 DNA: TGTGCCAGCACTATAGCGGGAGTAAACGAGGGCGAGCAGTACTTC. Its protein is CASTIAGVNEGEQYF.

This sequence joins TRBV7-9 and TRBJ1-4, with TRBD1 matching 9 bases. CDR3 size: 15 residues. Germline-derived CDR1 and CDR2 are SEHNR and FQNEAQ (reference sequence). Trimming took 7 bases from V and 8 from J; bases not matched to a gene: 11. The DNA of the CDR3 is TGTGCCAGCAATAGACCGGGACAGGGTAGGGAAAAACTGTTTTTT. This sequence encodes CASNRPGQGREKLFF.

Only one count was recorded for this clone. In DNA form, the CDR3 reads TGTGCCAGCTCCCCGGGTACCGGGACAGGGGGAATGAATGAGCAGTTCTTC. This gives the protein CASSPGTGTGGMNEQFF. The V gene is TRBV18, the J gene TRBJ2-1, with 11 nucleotides matching TRBD1. This CDR3 is 17 amino acids long. Germline values: CDR1 KGHSH, CDR2 LQKENI. With V trimmed by 6 bases and J by 7 bases, 14 bases remained unmatched.

A few counts support this clone. The V call is TRBV2, the J call TRBJ1-2; D perhaps matches TRBD1 (6 bases). V was pared by 2 bases and J by 7 bases, with 17 bases between. This CDR3 is built from 15 residues. In germline, CDR1 is SNHLY, CDR2 FYNNEI. CDR3 residues: CASSEPSGTISGYTF. CDR3 nucleotide sequence: TGTGCCAGCAGTGAACCCTCCGGGACAATTTCTGGCTACACCTTC. Full variable domain (rest looked up from reference TRBV2 and TRBJ1-2): EPEVTQTPSHQVTQMGQEVILRCVPISNHLYFYWYRQILGQKVEFLVSFYNNEISEKSEIFDDQFSVERPDGSNFTLKIRSTKLEDSAMYFCASSEPSGTISGYTFGSGTRLTVV.

This clone is a singleton in its sample. CDR3 sequence reads: CASSPGGLAKNIQYF. CDR3 DNA sequence: TGTGCCAGCAGTCCAGGGGGATTAGCCAAAAACATTCAGTACTTC. V usage is TRBV6-5 and J usage is TRBJ2-4; the match to TRBD1 covers 7 bases. Looked up from germline, CDR1 is MNHEY and CDR2 is SVGAGI. The J segment lost 0 bases and the V segment lost 5 bases, leaving 4 bases of the junction unmatched. CDR3 length: 15 residues.

The J gene is TRBJ2-2, the V gene TRBV5-1; 7 bases agree with TRBD2. CDR3 length: 15 amino acids. Per the germline V gene, CDR1 is SGHRS and CDR2 is YFSETQ. After removal of 4 bases from V and 6 bases from J, the junction contained 9 bases not matched to a gene. CDR3 in DNA: TGCGCCAGCAGCGATACGCCGGGAGGTTCCGGGGAGCTGTTTTTT. Protein: CASSDTPGGSGELFF.

V gene TRBV12-3 or TRBV12-4 combines with J gene TRBJ1-6; possibly TRBD1 for D (5 bases). The CDR3 consists of 12 residues. Trimming shortened V by 5 bases and J by 15 bases, and 14 bases separated the two germline ends. The CDR3 spells CASSEQGLILHF. CDR3 nucleotide sequence: TGTGCCAGCAGTGAGCAGGGTCTAATCCTCCACTTT.

This chain uses TRBV6-5 with TRBJ1-2, with D perhaps matching TRBD1 (6 bases). CDR1 and CDR2 (germline): MNHEY, SVGAGI. V dropped 6 bases and J dropped 4 bases, with 15 bases sitting between them. The CDR3 is 14 amino acids. CDR3 DNA: TGTGCCAGCAGCCCCACAGGGTCGGGCTATGGCTACACCTTC. Amino acids: CASSPTGSGYGYTF.

The gene calls are TRBV7-9 and TRBJ2-7; 7 bases are a match to TRBD2. Germline-derived CDR1 and CDR2 are SEHNR and FQNEAQ (reference sequence). This CDR3 region has 14 residues. Germline trimming cut 7 bases from V and 2 bases from J; bases unmatched to any gene: 8. DNA of the CDR3: TGTGCCAGCACACTGCGGGAGTACCCCTACGAGCAGTACTTC. It translates to CASTLREYPYEQYF.

This chain connects TRBV10-3 to TRBJ2-2; possible D gene TRBD2, 5 bases. CDR1 ENHRY and CDR2 SYGVKD come from the germline V gene. Trimming shortened V by 9 bases and J by 8 bases, and 10 bases separated the two germline ends. This CDR3 region has 11 residues. The CDR3 coding sequence is TGTGCCATAAGCCCGGGGGGGGAGCTGTTTTTT. Translating it yields CAISPGGELFF.

This chain joins TRBV5-4 and TRBJ2-3, with 11 bases matching TRBD2. Looked up from germline, CDR1 is SGHNT and CDR2 is YYREEE (reference sequence). V lost 2 bases to trimming and J lost 7 bases; unmatched junction nucleotides: 3. There are 14 residues in the CDR3. The CDR3 bases are TGTGCCAGCAGCTTCACTAGCGGGAGAAATACGCAGTATTTT. It translates to CASSFTSGRNTQYF.

This clone was found a few times. CDR3 amino acids: CSVQGTDGYTF. The CDR3 DNA sequence: TGCAGCGTTCAAGGGACAGATGGCTACACCTTC. This chain uses TRBV29-1 with TRBJ1-2, with 7 bases fitting TRBD1. V gave up 5 bases and J gave up 6 bases; unmatched junction bases: 3. The length of the CDR3 is 11 residues. CDR1 SQVTM and CDR2 ANQGSEA come from the germline V gene.

The gene calls are TRBV5-1 and TRBJ2-1; 7 bases line up with TRBD2. The CDR3 runs to 14 residues. Germline trimming cut 5 bases from V and 7 bases from J; bases unmatched to any gene: 9. Germline V gene data show CDR1 as SGHRS and CDR2 as YFSETQ. CDR3 sequence: CASSAGEHVNEQFF. CDR3 nucleotides: TGCGCCAGCAGTGCGGGGGAACACGTGAATGAGCAGTTCTTC.

This sequence joins TRBV19 and TRBJ1-5; D might be TRBD1 (6 bases). Trimming stripped 1 base from V and 2 bases from J, with 15 bases between. Germline values: CDR1 LNHDA, CDR2 SQIVND (reference sequence). CDR3 length: 17 amino acids. The CDR3 reads CASSIAGGGARNQPQHF. CDR3 DNA sequence: TGTGCCAGTAGTATAGCGGGAGGGGGGGCGCGCAATCAGCCCCAGCATTTT.

The CDR3 DNA reads as TGTGCCAGCACTCCGTCCCGGGGGGGAGGGGAAAAACTGTTTTTT. Protein: CASTPSRGGGEKLFF. V and J are TRBV6-6 and TRBJ1-4; TRBD1 might be the D (5 bases). CDR1 is MNHNY, CDR2 SVGAGI, per germline (reference sequence). V shed 7 bases and J shed 8 bases, with 20 bases lying between them. The CDR3 is made up of 15 amino acids.

The sample holds a few counts of this clone. The CDR3 loop is CASSEGGAGNTIYF. In nucleotides, the CDR3 is TGTGCCAGCAGTGAAGGGGGCGCTGGAAACACCATATATTTT. This chain links TRBV2 with TRBJ1-3, with D possibly matching TRBD1 (5 bases). Germline V gives CDR1 SNHLY, CDR2 FYNNEI. This CDR3 spans 14 amino acids. V was pared by 1 base and J by 2 bases, with 6 bases between.

This clone showed up just once. The rearrangement links TRBV19 to TRBJ1-4; tentative D call: TRBD1 (5 bases). Germline V CDR1 and CDR2: LNHDA, SQIVND (reference sequence). The CDR3 runs 17 residues. Trimming took off 6 bases at V and 0 bases at J, with 17 bases between the two ends. CDR3 residues: CASRPDGATATNEKLFF. The CDR3 bases are TGTGCCAGTAGGCCCGATGGGGCCACCGCAACTAATGAAAAACTGTTTTTT.

The sample holds one count of this clone. The rearrangement links TRBV3-1 (or the pseudogene TRBV3-2) to TRBJ1-3; D not resolved. V lost 4 bases and J 1 base, leaving 11 bases between the germline ends. This CDR3 comprises 15 residues. Germline assignment: CDR1 LGHDT and CDR2 YNNKEL (reference sequence). CDR3 nucleotides: TGTGCCAGCAGCCCAGACCGAGGATCTGGAAACACCATATATTTT. Residues: CASSPDRGSGNTIYF.

The chain carries TRBV5-4 and TRBJ2-7, with 7 bases lining up with TRBD2. This CDR3 is built from 15 residues. V shed 0 bases and J 2 bases; nucleotides not matched to a gene: 5. The germline gives CDR1 SGHNT, CDR2 YYREEE (reference sequence). The CDR3 region has the DNA TGTGCCAGCAGCTTGGGGACTAGTGGACCCTACGAGCAGTACTTC. Its translation is CASSLGTSGPYEQYF.

The chain links TRBV11-2 to TRBJ1-6; TRBD1 matches 10 bases. The CDR3 contains 14 residues. Germline V gives CDR1 SGHAT, CDR2 FQNNGV. V lost 6 bases to trimming and J lost 8 bases; unmatched junction nucleotides: 4. CDR3 amino acids: CASSSGTGDSPLHF. DNA for the CDR3: TGTGCCAGCAGTTCCGGGACAGGGGATTCACCCCTCCACTTT.

The J gene is TRBJ2-1, the V gene TRBV3-1 (or the pseudogene TRBV3-2), with TRBD1 matching over 9 bases. Per germline, CDR1 LGHDT and CDR2 YNNKEL (reference sequence). CDR3 length: 13 residues. V shed 6 bases, J shed 10 bases, and the junction held 7 bases outside the gene matches. CDR3 protein: CASRDRGEEEQFF. The CDR3 region has the DNA TGTGCCAGCAGGGACAGGGGAGAGGAGGAGCAGTTCTTC.

This chain connects TRBV6-5 to TRBJ2-4; TRBD1 matches at 9 bases. The V gene's germline CDR1 is MNHEY and CDR2 SVGAGI. The CDR3 is made up of 14 amino acids. V was clipped by 6 bases and J by 5 bases; unmatched bases: 5. The CDR3 reads CASRRQGEQNIQYF. CDR3 sequence (DNA): TGTGCCAGCAGGAGACAGGGGGAGCAAAACATTCAGTACTTC.

The chain joins TRBV5-1 to TRBJ1-6, with D possibly TRBD1 on 6 matching bases. Trimming removed 4 bases at V and 0 bases at J, with 11 bases between. Germline V lookup: CDR1 SGHRS, CDR2 YFSETQ. CDR3 length: 16 residues. The CDR3 is CASSPGQSSYNSPLHF. For the CDR3, the DNA is TGCGCCAGCAGCCCTGGACAGAGCTCCTATAATTCACCCCTCCACTTT.

The rearrangement joins TRBV28 to TRBJ2-1; D is ambiguous. CDR1 is MDHEN and CDR2 is SYDVKM in the germline V gene. The CDR3 contains 13 residues. Between the trimmed V and J ends, which lost 3 bases and 7 bases, there was a span of 10 bases. Here the CDR3 reads CASSFGWANEQFF. CDR3 DNA: TGTGCCAGCAGTTTTGGCTGGGCAAATGAGCAGTTCTTC.

The V gene is TRBV3-1 (or the pseudogene TRBV3-2), the J gene TRBJ1-2; TRBD1 matches 9 bases. Germline CDR1 is LGHDT and CDR2 is YNNKEL (reference sequence). V shed 2 bases, J shed 7 bases, and the junction held 2 bases outside the gene matches. The CDR3 is 13 residues long. The CDR3 DNA sequence: TGTGCCAGCAGCCAAACAGGGGGCCTTGGCTACACCTTC. Protein sequence: CASSQTGGLGYTF.

V and J are TRBV14 and TRBJ2-1; D remains ambiguous. The length of the CDR3 is 12 residues. V shed 1 base and J shed 14 bases, with 12 bases lying between them. Germline V gene data show CDR1 as SGHDN and CDR2 as FVKESK. As DNA, the CDR3 is TGTGCCAGCAGCCAAGTCCTTAGTACCAAGTTCTTC. Its protein product is CASSQVLSTKFF.